This entry concerns a single T cell receptor beta chain. Authors' methods: Using reference gene primer amplification, nucleated cell counts were estimated. Only in-frame clones appear in the TCRdb table, and some are missing; sequencing was by immunoSEQ multiplex PCR. The V and J calls and clone size are taken from that table; D and trimming were inferred from the DNA. The table records 200,000 to 300,000 clones, 85% of them present only once. This specimen belongs to a study of blood T cell repertoires in COVID-19. Study context: The United States, Italy and Spain were the sources of the acute and convalescent COVID-19 samples. T cells, B-cell-depleted T cells, or PBMCs provided the cDNA or gDNA that served as material.

This clonotype was obtained from an older woman with active or convalescent COVID-19. The sample consisted of peripheral blood.

The CDR3 here is CASSLRGGASGLFF. The CDR3 nucleotides are TGTGCCAGCAGTTTAAGGGGTGGGGCTTCTGGGCTGTTTTTT. The V gene is TRBV27, the J gene TRBJ2-2; D perhaps matches TRBD1 (5 bases). The CDR3 has 14 amino acids. Trimming shortened V by 2 bases and J by 13 bases, and 17 bases separated the two germline ends. CDR1 and CDR2 from the germline V gene are MNHEY and SMNVEV (reference sequence).